The T cell receptor beta chain described here comes from a study of T-cell memory formation after mild COVID-19. Findings of the study overall: The study detected some responding clones in pre-infection memory, suggesting cross-reactive memory joined. Among clones contracting day 15 to 85, CD4/CD8 was balanced, whereas later expanders leaned CD4+.

5'RACE primed at constant segments yielded TCR alpha and TCR beta cDNA libraries bearing sample barcodes and UMIs. TCRdb called the 5' RACE reads again in MiXCR, with one record for every CDR3 protein. The repertoire holds about 150,000 distinct CDR3 sequences, with about 6% as singletons. About this clonotype itself: Its antigen is unidentified.

With 5 bases removed from V and 0 bases from J, the gap between germline ends came to 11 bases. The CDR3 extends over 15 amino acids. Germline V CDR1 and CDR2: SGHVS, FNYEAQ. The TCR was taken from an adult woman who had mild COVID-19 (a few samples of this study predate the infection). Cell type and time point are not known. The chain carries TRBV7-6 and TRBJ2-1; D unclear. Sequencing was done on a sample of PBMCs or a T cell subset sorted from them (not recorded which). The chain's CDR3 is CASSPRYLSYNEQFF. The DNA for the CDR3 is TGTGCCAGCAGCCCGCGCTATCTCTCCTACAATGAGCAGTTCTTC.